The 22 T cell receptor beta chains listed next were all sequenced from one sample in a study of blood T cell repertoires in COVID-19 (dated by TCRdb to 2018 to 2020). The library was built by means of the immunoSEQ multiplex PCR assay. TCRdb stores this immuneACCESS table with in-frame sequences only. Part of the clones is absent; in the studies checked, under half of the shortfall reflects unresolved V genes, and no reason is known for the rest. This sample has around 93,000 clones in its table, and around 79% of those were observed once. Jointly, the top ten make up roughly a tenth of the sample. Sequenced input: peripheral blood. These receptors were taken from a woman older than 75 with acute or convalescent COVID-19.

The chain couples TRBV6-5 to TRBJ1-5; 9 bases line up with TRBD1. The germline V gene encodes CDR1 MNHEY and CDR2 SVGAGI. V was clipped by 5 bases and J by 2 bases; unmatched bases: 1. The CDR3 runs to 14 residues. This chain's CDR3 is CASSRQGGNQPQHF. Written as DNA, the CDR3 is TGTGCCAGCAGTCGACAGGGGGGCAATCAGCCCCAGCATTTT.

This clone appeared a few times. CDR3: CSGRNANTEAFF. CDR3 sequence (DNA): TGCAGCGGCAGGAATGCGAACACTGAAGCTTTCTTT. This rearrangement joins TRBV29-1 to TRBJ1-1, with D unclear. The germline V and J ends were trimmed by 7 bases and 1 base, with 10 bases remaining between them. This CDR3 is 12 amino acids long. Germline CDR1 is SQVTM and CDR2 is ANQGSEA.

This chain links TRBV9 with TRBJ2-1; D might be TRBD2 (5 bases). V dropped 4 bases and J dropped 0 bases, with 11 bases sitting between them. This CDR3 is built from 15 residues. CDR1 is SGDLS, CDR2 YYNGEE, per germline. The CDR3 nucleotides are TGTGCCAGCAGCCAAGCGGCGAGCTCCTACAATGAGCAGTTCTTC. Protein: CASSQAASSYNEQFF.

The V and J genes are TRBV7-6 and TRBJ2-1; D possibly corresponds to TRBD1 (5 bases). Germline values: CDR1 SGHVS, CDR2 FNYEAQ. The CDR3 length is 15 residues. The ends were cut back, 0 bases at V and 2 bases at J, with 8 bases in the middle. This CDR3 is CASSLAGQAYNEQFF. The CDR3 nucleotides are TGTGCCAGCAGCTTAGCCGGACAAGCCTACAATGAGCAGTTCTTC.

This chain joins TRBV6-5 and TRBJ1-5, with D possibly matching TRBD1 (5 bases). The ends were cut back, 6 bases at V and 6 bases at J, with 15 bases in the middle. CDR3 length equals 14 residues. Germline loops: CDR1 MNHEY, CDR2 SVGAGI. The chain's CDR3 is CASRAPPQGQPQHF. DNA for the CDR3: TGTGCCAGCAGGGCACCCCCTCAGGGTCAGCCCCAGCATTTT.

This clone occurred a few times. The J gene is TRBJ1-2, the V gene TRBV9, with 8 nucleotides matching TRBD1. With 4 bases clipped from V and 8 bases from J, the junction kept 10 bases outside the gene matches. The CDR3 is made up of 14 amino acids. The germline CDR1 and CDR2 sequences are SGDLS and YYNGEE. The CDR3 DNA follows: TGTGCCAGCAGCCCCACGCGACAGGGGTACGGCTACACCTTC. Amino acids: CASSPTRQGYGYTF.

The table lists this clone with a count of one. This chain uses TRBV6-1 with TRBJ2-7; possibly TRBD2 for D (7 bases). The CDR3 is 16 residues long. The germline V and J ends were trimmed by 2 bases and 2 bases, with 16 bases remaining between them. Germline values: CDR1 MNHNS, CDR2 SASEGT. CDR3 sequence: CASSESWGGRAYEQYF. The CDR3 coding sequence is TGTGCCAGCAGTGAATCATGGGGGGGCCGGGCCTACGAGCAGTACTTC.

This clone was seen only a few times. The gene calls are TRBV9 and TRBJ1-2; 11 bases match TRBD1. CDR3 length equals 18 residues. Trimming removed 0 bases from V and 0 bases from J; junction bases left unmatched: 7. Germline V gene sequence: CDR1 SGDLS, CDR2 YYNGEE. The CDR3 spells CASSVGTGGLRANYGYTF. The CDR3 DNA reads TGTGCCAGCAGCGTAGGGACAGGGGGCTTAAGAGCTAACTATGGCTACACCTTC.

V is TRBV5-1 and J is TRBJ2-5, with 14 bases lining up with TRBD2. Germline lookup yields CDR1 SGHRS and CDR2 YFSETQ. The CDR3 has 15 amino acids. The V segment lost 2 bases and the J segment 5 bases; nucleotides outside the gene matches: 2. Here the CDR3 DNA reads TGCGCCAGCAGCTTCCGGACTAGCGGGGGGGAGACCCAGTACTTC. Its protein product is CASSFRTSGGETQYF.

This rearrangement joins TRBV11-2 to TRBJ2-7; D is unclear. The CDR3 spans 12 residues. V was pared by 0 bases and J by 6 bases, with 6 bases between. Germline loops: CDR1 SGHAT, CDR2 FQNNGV. This CDR3 reads CASSLEYGEQYF. The CDR3, as DNA: TGTGCCAGCAGCTTAGAGTACGGCGAGCAGTACTTC.

The chain uses TRBV19 and TRBJ2-1; no reliable D call. CDR1 is LNHDA, CDR2 SQIVND, per germline (reference sequence). V was clipped by 5 bases and J by 0 bases, with 11 bases between them. The CDR3 covers 15 residues. CDR3 residues: CASSATRFSYNEQFF. The CDR3, as DNA: TGTGCCAGTAGTGCGACAAGATTCTCCTACAATGAGCAGTTCTTC.

The chain combines TRBV25-1 with TRBJ2-7; no clear D. The CDR3 runs to 14 residues. V lost 1 base and J lost 3, with 10 bases in between. CDR1 is MGHDK and CDR2 is SYGVNS in the germline V gene. CDR3 coding DNA: TGTGCCAGCAGTGAATCCCCAGTGTTCTACGAGCAGTACTTC. Its translation: CASSESPVFYEQYF.

This rearrangement joins TRBV5-1 to TRBJ1-6, with TRBD1 matching over 8 bases. Germline CDR1 SGHRS, CDR2 YFSETQ. V shed 3 bases and J 8 bases; nucleotides not matched to a gene: 4. This CDR3 is built from 14 residues. The CDR3 DNA follows: TGCGCCAGCAGCTCCCAGGGACAGGATTCACCCCTCCACTTT. This gives the protein CASSSQGQDSPLHF.

This clone was recorded once. This chain joins TRBV5-1 and TRBJ2-5, with D uncertain. The V and J ends lost 4 bases and 3 bases respectively, with 10 bases between them. The CDR3 spans 13 residues. Germline CDR1 SGHRS, CDR2 YFSETQ. The CDR3 sequence: CASSVGGEETQYF. Written as DNA, the CDR3 is TGCGCCAGCAGCGTTGGCGGCGAAGAGACCCAGTACTTC.

This chain links TRBV18 with TRBJ2-6; possible D gene TRBD1, 6 bases. The germline V and J ends were trimmed by 3 bases and 0 bases, with 18 bases remaining between them. The CDR3 runs 19 residues. Per the germline V gene, CDR1 is KGHSH and CDR2 is LQKENI. The CDR3 DNA reads TGTGCCAGCTCACCCCTAGGGGGTGAGGGATTCTCTGGGGCCAACGTCCTGACTTTC. This encodes CASSPLGGEGFSGANVLTF.

Here the CDR3 reads CASSPGGREGLGAFF. The CDR3 DNA follows: TGTGCCAGCAGCCCCGGAGGCCGAGAGGGATTGGGAGCTTTCTTT. The chain uses TRBV5-4 and TRBJ1-1; D not certain. Deletions cut 4 bases from V and 10 bases from J, with 23 bases between. The germline gives CDR1 SGHNT, CDR2 YYREEE (reference sequence). The CDR3 has 15 residues.

V usage is TRBV3-1 (or the pseudogene TRBV3-2) and J usage is TRBJ2-5; D gene unclear. Germline CDR1 and CDR2: LGHDT and YNNKEL (reference sequence). This CDR3 has 14 residues. V lost 0 bases, J lost 3 bases, and 8 bases lay in between. CDR3 sequence reads: CASSQDRRKETQYF. The CDR3 DNA reads as TGTGCCAGCAGCCAAGATCGTCGTAAAGAGACCCAGTACTTC.

The chain is built from TRBV6-5 and TRBJ2-7, with D possibly being TRBD1 (7 bases). V shed 9 bases and J shed 0 bases, with 15 bases lying between them. Looked up from germline, CDR1 is MNHEY and CDR2 is SVGAGI. This CDR3 has 14 residues. Written as DNA, the CDR3 is TGTGCCAGTTTTGGAGGGGACAGCTCCTACGAGCAGTACTTC. Protein: CASFGGDSSYEQYF.

This clone appeared once. The rearrangement links TRBV3-1 (or the pseudogene TRBV3-2) to TRBJ1-1; TRBD1 matches at 8 bases. The V segment lost 2 bases and the J segment 4 bases; nucleotides outside the gene matches: 3. The CDR3 contains 14 residues. The germline V gene encodes CDR1 LGHDT and CDR2 YNNKEL (reference sequence). The CDR3 loop is CASSQQGAGTEAFF. CDR3 DNA: TGTGCCAGCAGCCAACAGGGGGCGGGCACTGAAGCTTTCTTT.

This sequence joins TRBV4-3 and TRBJ2-1; 11 bases agree with TRBD1. V lost 4 bases to trimming and J lost 7 bases; unmatched junction nucleotides: 12. The germline CDR1 and CDR2 sequences are LGHNA and YSLEER. This CDR3 is built from 17 residues. CDR3 DNA: TGCGCCAGCAGCCGAGCAGGACAGGGGGCTAAGGGTAATGAGCAGTTCTTC. Residues: CASSRAGQGAKGNEQFF.

In DNA form, the CDR3 reads TGTGCCAGCAGCCAAAGTGCCACGGATGGCTACACCTTC. Translating gives CASSQSATDGYTF. The chain employs TRBV7-2 and TRBJ1-2; D unresolved. The CDR3 has 13 residues. Germline V gene data show CDR1 as SGHTA and CDR2 as FQGNSA. V was cut by 5 bases and J by 6 bases, with 13 bases left in between. Variable domain in full (rest from reference TRBV7-2 and TRBJ1-2): GAGVSQSPSNKVTEKGKDVELRCDPISGHTALYWYRQSLGQGLEFLIYFQGNSAPDKSGLPSDRFSAERTGGSVSTLTIQRTQQEDSAVYLCASSQSATDGYTFGSGTRLTVV.

The rearrangement uses TRBV5-1 and TRBJ1-6; 9 bases map to TRBD1. V was clipped by 0 bases and J by 6 bases; unmatched bases: 7. The CDR3 has 17 residues. Germline values: CDR1 SGHRS, CDR2 YFSETQ. The CDR3 loop reads CASSLEGWDRANSPLHF. CDR3 sequence (DNA): TGCGCCAGCAGCTTGGAGGGTTGGGACAGGGCTAATTCACCCCTCCACTTT.